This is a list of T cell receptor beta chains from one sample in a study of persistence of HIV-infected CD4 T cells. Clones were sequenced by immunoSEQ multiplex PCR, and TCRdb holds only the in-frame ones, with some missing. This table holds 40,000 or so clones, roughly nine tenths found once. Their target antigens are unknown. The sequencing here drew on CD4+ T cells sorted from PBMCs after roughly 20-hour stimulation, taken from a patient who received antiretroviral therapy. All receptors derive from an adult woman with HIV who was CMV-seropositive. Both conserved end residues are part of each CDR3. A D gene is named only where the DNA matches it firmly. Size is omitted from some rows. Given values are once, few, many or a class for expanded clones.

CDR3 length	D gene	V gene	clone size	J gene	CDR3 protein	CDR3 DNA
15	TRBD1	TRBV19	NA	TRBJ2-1	CASSPRTGGYNEQFF	TGTGCCAGTAGTCCCCGGACAGGGGGCTACAATGAGCAGTTCTTC
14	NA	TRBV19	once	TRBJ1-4	CASSEGATNEKLFF	TGTGCCAGTAGTGAAGGGGCTACTAATGAAAAACTGTTTTTT
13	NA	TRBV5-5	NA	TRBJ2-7	CASSFLTDYEQYF	TGTGCCAGCAGCTTTTTGACCGACTACGAGCAGTACTTC
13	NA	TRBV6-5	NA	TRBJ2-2	CASSLTATGELFF	TGTGCCAGCAGTTTGACAGCCACCGGGGAGCTGTTTTTT
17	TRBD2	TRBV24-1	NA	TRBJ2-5	CATSDQVSSGGGETQYF	TGTGCCACCAGTGATCAAGTGTCTAGCGGGGGGGGAGAGACCCAGTACTTC
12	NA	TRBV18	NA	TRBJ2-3	CASSQGFYTQYF	TGTGCCAGCTCCCAGGGCTTTTATACGCAGTATTTT
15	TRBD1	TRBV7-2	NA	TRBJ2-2	CASSSRTGGAGELFF	TGTGCCAGCAGCTCGAGGACAGGGGGGGCCGGGGAGCTGTTTTTT
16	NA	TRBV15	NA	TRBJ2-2	CATSRDRGWNTGELFF	TGTGCCACCAGCAGAGACAGGGGATGGAACACCGGGGAGCTGTTTTTT
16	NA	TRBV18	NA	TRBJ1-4	CASSRGDAREYEKLFF	TGTGCCAGCTCACGGGGGGACGCCCGGGAGTACGAAAAACTGTTTTTT
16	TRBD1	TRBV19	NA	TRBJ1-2	CASSGDRASFNYGYTF	TGTGCCAGTAGTGGGGACAGGGCGTCCTTTAACTATGGCTACACCTTC
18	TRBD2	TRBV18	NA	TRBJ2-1	CASSPRPLAGGDYNEQFF	TGTGCCAGCTCACCCCGGCCCTTGGCGGGGGGGGATTACAATGAGCAGTTCTTC
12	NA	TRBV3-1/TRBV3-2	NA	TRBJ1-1	CASSQVPTEAFF	TGTGCCAGCAGCCAAGTTCCCACTGAAGCTTTCTTT
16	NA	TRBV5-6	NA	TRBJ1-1	CASSFRGVGMNTEAFF	TGTGCCAGCAGCTTTAGGGGGGTCGGGATGAACACTGAAGCTTTCTTT
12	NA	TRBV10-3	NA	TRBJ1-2	CAISDGSYGYTF	TGTGCCATCAGTGATGGGAGCTATGGCTACACCTTC
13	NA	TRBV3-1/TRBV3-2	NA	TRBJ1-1	CASSPAGVTEAFF	TGTGCCAGCAGCCCTGCCGGAGTCACTGAAGCTTTCTTT
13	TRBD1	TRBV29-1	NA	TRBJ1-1	CSVGKGAGTEAFF	TGCAGCGTTGGGAAGGGGGCGGGCACTGAAGCTTTCTTT
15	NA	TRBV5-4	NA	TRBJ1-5	CASSFGGLSNQPQHF	TGTGCCAGCAGCTTCGGGGGTTTGAGCAATCAGCCCCAGCATTTT
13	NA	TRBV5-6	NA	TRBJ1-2	CASRLDGNYGYTF	TGTGCCAGCAGACTAGACGGTAACTATGGCTACACCTTC
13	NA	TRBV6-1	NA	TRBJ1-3	CASSESGGNTIYF	TGTGCCAGCAGTGAATCGGGGGGAAACACCATATATTTT
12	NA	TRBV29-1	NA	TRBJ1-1	CSAFGRSREAFF	TGCAGCGCCTTTGGCCGGAGTCGCGAAGCTTTCTTT
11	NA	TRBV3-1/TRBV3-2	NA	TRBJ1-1	CASSQESEAFF	TGTGCCAGCAGCCAAGAGTCAGAAGCTTTCTTT
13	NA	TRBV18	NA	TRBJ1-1	CASSPKVNTEAFF	TGTGCCAGCTCACCGAAAGTGAACACTGAAGCTTTCTTT
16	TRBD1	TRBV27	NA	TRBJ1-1	CASSFGGDRMNTEAFF	TGTGCCAGCAGCTTTGGGGGGGACAGGATGAACACTGAAGCTTTCTTT
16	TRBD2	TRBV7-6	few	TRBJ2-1	CASSLGTSGGIDEQFF	TGTGCCAGCAGCCTCGGGACTAGCGGGGGGATCGATGAGCAGTTCTTC
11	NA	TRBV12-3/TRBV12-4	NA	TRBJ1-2	CASSPGTKYTF	TGTGCCAGCAGCCCAGGGACTAAGTACACCTTC
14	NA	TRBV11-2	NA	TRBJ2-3	CASSPGSRTDTQYF	TGTGCCAGCAGCCCGGGGAGCCGCACAGATACGCAGTATTTT
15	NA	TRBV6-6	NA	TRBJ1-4	CASSHAGGGNEKLFF	TGTGCCAGCAGTCACGCCGGGGGGGGGAATGAAAAACTGTTTTTT
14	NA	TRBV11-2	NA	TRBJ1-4	CASSAVRDRHKLFF	TGTGCCAGCAGCGCAGTCCGGGACCGACATAAACTGTTTTTT
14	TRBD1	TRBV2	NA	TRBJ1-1	CASSQDRGLTEAFF	TGTGCCAGCAGCCAAGACAGGGGGCTGACTGAAGCTTTCTTT
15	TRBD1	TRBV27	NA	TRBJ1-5	CASTSLGGGGQPQHF	TGTGCCAGCACTTCCCTGGGAGGGGGCGGTCAGCCCCAGCATTTT
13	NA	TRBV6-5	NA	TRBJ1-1	CASSATAGTEAFF	TGTGCCAGCAGCGCGACCGCAGGGACTGAAGCTTTCTTT
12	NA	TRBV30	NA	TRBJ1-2	CAWSVLGESYTF	TGTGCCTGGAGTGTACTAGGGGAGAGCTACACCTTC
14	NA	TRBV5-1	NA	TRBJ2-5	CASSLRGPGETQYF	TGCGCCAGCAGCTTACGGGGGCCGGGGGAGACCCAGTACTTC
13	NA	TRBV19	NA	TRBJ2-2	CASSMDRTGELFF	TGTGCCAGTAGTATGGATCGGACCGGGGAGCTGTTTTTT
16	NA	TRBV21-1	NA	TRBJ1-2	CASNAGTGGPNYGYTF	TGTGCCAGCAACGCCGGGACAGGGGGGCCTAACTATGGCTACACCTTC
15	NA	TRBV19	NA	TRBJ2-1	CASSARVGSYNEQFF	TGTGCCAGTAGTGCCAGGGTGGGCTCCTACAATGAGCAGTTCTTC
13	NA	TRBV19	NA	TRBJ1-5	CARVSPGNQPQHF	TGTGCCAGGGTGTCACCCGGGAATCAGCCCCAGCATTTT
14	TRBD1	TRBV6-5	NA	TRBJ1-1	CASSRQGRNTEAFF	TGTGCCAGCAGTCGACAGGGGAGGAACACTGAAGCTTTCTTT
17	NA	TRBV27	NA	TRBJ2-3	CASSSGTSWASTDTQYF	TGTGCCAGCAGTTCCGGGACATCCTGGGCTAGCACAGATACGCAGTATTTT
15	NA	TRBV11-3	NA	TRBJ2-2	CASSASTGGAGELFF	TGTGCCAGCAGCGCGTCCACAGGTGGTGCCGGGGAGCTGTTTTTT
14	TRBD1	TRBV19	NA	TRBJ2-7	CASSRGGLSYEQYF	TGTGCCAGTAGTAGAGGGGGCCTCTCCTACGAGCAGTACTTC
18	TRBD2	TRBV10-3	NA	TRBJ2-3	CAISETQAGGPIADTQYF	TGTGCCATCAGTGAGACCCAAGCGGGGGGGCCGATTGCAGATACGCAGTATTTT
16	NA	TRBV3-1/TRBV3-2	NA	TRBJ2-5	CASSPVLGRQIETQYF	TGTGCCAGCAGCCCCGTCCTGGGACGGCAAATAGAGACCCAGTACTTC
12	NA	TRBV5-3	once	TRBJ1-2	CARSGQGDGYTF	TGTGCCAGAAGCGGGCAGGGAGATGGCTACACCTTC
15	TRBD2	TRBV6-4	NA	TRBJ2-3	CASSTQGLLTDTQYF	TGTGCCAGCAGTACTCAGGGACTACTCACAGATACGCAGTATTTT
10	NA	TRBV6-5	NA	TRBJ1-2	CAAKGNGYTF	TGTGCCGCGAAGGGAAACGGCTACACCTTC
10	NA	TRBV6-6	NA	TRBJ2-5	CASSRETQYF	TGTGCCAGCAGCCGCGAGACCCAGTACTTC
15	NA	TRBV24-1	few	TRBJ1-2	CATSDQDRPNYGYTF	TGTGCCACCAGTGATCAGGACAGACCTAACTATGGCTACACCTTC
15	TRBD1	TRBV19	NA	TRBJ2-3	CASSLRDRGTDTQYF	TGTGCCAGTAGCCTTCGGGACAGGGGCACAGATACGCAGTATTTT
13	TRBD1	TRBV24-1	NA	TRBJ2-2	CATMRGPAGELFF	TGTGCCACCATGAGGGGGCCCGCCGGGGAGCTGTTTTTT
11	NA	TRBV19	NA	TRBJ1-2	CASSSGYGYTF	TGTGCCAGTAGTAGTGGGTATGGCTACACCTTC
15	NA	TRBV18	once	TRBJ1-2	CASSPIQDSNYGYTF	TGTGCCAGCTCACCTATACAGGATTCTAACTATGGCTACACCTTC
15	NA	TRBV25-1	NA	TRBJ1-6	CASSEFKAGNSPLHF	TGTGCCAGCAGTGAATTTAAGGCAGGGAATTCACCCCTCCACTTT
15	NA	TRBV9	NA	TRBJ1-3	CASSPNPGWLNTIYF	TGTGCCAGCAGCCCGAATCCCGGGTGGCTTAACACCATATATTTT
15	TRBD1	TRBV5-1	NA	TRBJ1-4	CASSPATAGGEKLFF	TGCGCCAGCAGCCCCGCGACTGCAGGGGGGGAAAAACTGTTTTTT
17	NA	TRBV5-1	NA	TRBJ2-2	CASSFPPGSGKTGELFF	TGCGCCAGCAGCTTCCCTCCCGGGAGTGGAAAGACCGGGGAGCTGTTTTTT
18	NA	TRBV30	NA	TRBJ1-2	CAWSGKTKSATSYYGYTF	TGTGCCTGGAGTGGAAAAACGAAGTCTGCTACCTCATACTATGGCTACACCTTC
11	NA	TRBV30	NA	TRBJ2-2	CAWSVRGELFF	TGTGCCTGGAGTGTACGGGGGGAGCTGTTTTTT